One sample yielded the 31 T cell receptor beta chains listed below, sequenced in a study of control samples from healthy donors and cancer patients. This table comes from immunoSEQ multiplex PCR, and its TCRdb copy is limited to in-frame clones, with some not included. The top ten clones hold 0.65% to 0.85% of a sample with about 160,000 clones, 80% to 95% of them seen once. The material sequenced was blood. These TCRs come from a woman in her 30s in good health.

The rearrangement uses TRBV6-5 and TRBJ1-1; TRBD1 aligns across 8 bases. V was clipped by 7 bases and J by 4 bases; unmatched bases: 8. In germline, CDR1 is MNHEY, CDR2 SVGAGI. The CDR3 loop spans 14 amino acids. The CDR3 DNA reads TGTGCCAGCACCGAGGGCAGGGGGCCCACTGAAGCTTTCTTT. Amino acid sequence: CASTEGRGPTEAFF.

The chain links TRBV28 to TRBJ1-1; maybe TRBD1 (5 bases). Trimming pared 3 bases from V and 7 bases from J, leaving 9 bases between. Germline assignment: CDR1 MDHEN and CDR2 SYDVKM. The CDR3 spans 12 residues. The CDR3 reads CASSFRGDEAFF. The CDR3 bases are TGTGCCAGCAGTTTTCGAGGGGATGAAGCTTTCTTT.

The chain recombines TRBV9 with TRBJ2-2, with D possibly called TRBD1 or TRBD2 (5 bases each). The germline V and J ends were trimmed by 4 bases and 0 bases, with 10 bases remaining between them. Germline V gene sequence: CDR1 SGDLS, CDR2 YYNGEE. The CDR3 consists of 15 residues. The CDR3 DNA follows: TGTGCCAGCAGCCCCAGAGGGGCGAACACCGGGGAGCTGTTTTTT. Its translation is CASSPRGANTGELFF.

Notes on this clone: A junction boundary mismatches the germline segment, possibly from a read error. Other DNA sequences in this specimen translate into the identical CDR3. The chain links TRBV11-2 to TRBJ1-1; the D is unclear. The CDR3 extends over 13 amino acids. Germline values: CDR1 SGHAT, CDR2 FQNNGV. This CDR3 reads CASSLSWNTEAFF. CDR3 bases: TGCGCCAGCAGCTTGAGTTGGAACACTGAAGCTTTCTTT.

The chain recombines TRBV5-1 with TRBJ2-5, with TRBD1 as a possible D gene (6 bases). The CDR3 has 15 residues. Between the trimmed V and J ends, which lost 7 bases and 0 bases, there was a span of 16 bases. Germline loops: CDR1 SGHRS, CDR2 YFSETQ. Written as DNA, the CDR3 is TGCGCCAGCCTGCCAAGGGGGAATGACCAAGAGACCCAGTACTTC. Translated: CASLPRGNDQETQYF.

The chain couples TRBV2 to TRBJ2-5; D is unclear. Trimming removed 3 bases at V and 4 bases at J, with 3 bases between. Germline CDR1 reads SNHLY; CDR2 reads FYNNEI. The CDR3 loop spans 11 amino acids. CDR3 loop: CASSDRETQYF. CDR3 DNA sequence: TGTGCCAGCAGTGACCGAGAGACCCAGTACTTC.

This clone was seen a single time. V and J are TRBV3-1 (or the pseudogene TRBV3-2) and TRBJ2-7; either TRBD1 or TRBD2 may supply D (5 bases each). The ends were cut back, 1 base at V and 1 base at J, with 14 bases in the middle. Germline CDR1 and CDR2: LGHDT and YNNKEL (reference sequence). CDR3 size: 16 residues. In nucleotides, the CDR3 is TGTGCCAGCAGCCAAGGAAGGGAGAGGGGATCCTACGAGCAGTACTTC. Protein: CASSQGRERGSYEQYF.

The rearrangement links TRBV6-6 to TRBJ2-1; 7 bases are shared with TRBD2. Germline V gives CDR1 MNHNY, CDR2 SVGAGI (reference sequence). V was pared by 2 bases and J by 15 bases, with 7 bases of the junction left unmatched. This CDR3 is 12 amino acids long. Here the CDR3 reads CASSYTGLVAFF. The CDR3, as DNA: TGTGCCAGCAGTTACACCGGACTAGTTGCGTTCTTC.

The CDR3 DNA reads as TGTGCCAGCAGCGTAAGGGCAGGGGCCCAGAACACTGAAGCTTTCTTT. This gives the protein CASSVRAGAQNTEAFF. V usage is TRBV9 and J usage is TRBJ1-1; possible D gene TRBD1, 6 bases. This CDR3 contains 16 residues. The germline V gene encodes CDR1 SGDLS and CDR2 YYNGEE. Trimming cost V 1 base and J 1 base, with 14 bases left between them.

This clone was detected a few times. Within the sample, other DNA sequences also encode this same CDR3. The J gene is TRBJ2-2, the V gene TRBV9; D gene uncertain. Germline V lookup: CDR1 SGDLS, CDR2 YYNGEE. The CDR3 runs 12 residues. V was pared by 0 bases and J by 5 bases, with 2 bases between. The CDR3 here is CASSVGTGELFF. The CDR3 coding sequence is TGTGCCAGCAGCGTAGGGACCGGGGAGCTGTTTTTT.

A single count supports this clone. The rearrangement links TRBV7-7 to TRBJ2-7, with D maybe TRBD1 (6 bases). Trimming removed 2 bases at V and 2 bases at J, with 19 bases between. CDR3 length: 17 residues. Germline CDR1 reads SSHAT; CDR2 reads FNYEAQ (reference sequence). The DNA for the CDR3 is TGTGCCAGCAGCTTACGGCGGACAGAACGGTGGCCCTACGAGCAGTACTTC. Its protein product is CASSLRRTERWPYEQYF.

V gene TRBV24-1 combines with J gene TRBJ1-2, with D perhaps TRBD1 (5 bases). This CDR3 has 12 residues. V lost 5 bases and J 7 bases, leaving 10 bases between the germline ends. The V gene's germline CDR1 is KGHDR and CDR2 SFDVKD. The chain's CDR3 is CATSGGVGGYTF. The CDR3 DNA reads as TGTGCCACCAGTGGGGGGGTAGGTGGCTACACCTTC.

The chain is built from TRBV6-5 and TRBJ1-1; perhaps TRBD1 as D (5 bases). Germline assignment: CDR1 MNHEY and CDR2 SVGAGI. The length of the CDR3 is 16 residues. Trimming stripped 2 bases from V and 2 bases from J, with 15 bases between. CDR3 in amino acids: CASSYGVTGENTEAFF. CDR3 bases: TGTGCCAGCAGTTACGGCGTTACGGGGGAAAACACTGAAGCTTTCTTT.

This chain connects TRBV19 to TRBJ1-2, with D unclear. There are 13 residues in the CDR3. V lost 7 bases and J 8 bases, leaving 17 bases between the germline ends. CDR1 and CDR2 (germline): LNHDA, SQIVND (reference sequence). CDR3 sequence: CASNDGQVKGYTF. The CDR3 coding sequence is TGTGCCAGTAACGATGGGCAGGTTAAGGGCTACACCTTC. Full variable domain (rest looked up from reference TRBV19 and TRBJ1-2): DGGITQSPKYLFRKEGQNVTLSCEQNLNHDAMYWYRQDPGQGLRLIYYSQIVNDFQKGDIAEGYSVSREKKESFPLTVTSAQKNPTAFYLCASNDGQVKGYTFGSGTRLTVV.

The rearrangement links TRBV9 to TRBJ2-1; tentatively, D is TRBD2 (6 bases). V was shortened by 0 bases and J by 4 bases, with 17 bases between the two germline ends. Germline CDR1 SGDLS, CDR2 YYNGEE. The CDR3 extends over 17 amino acids. The CDR3 DNA reads TGTGCCAGCAGCGTAGACCCTAACGCGGGACCTTACAATGAGCAGTTCTTC. Protein sequence: CASSVDPNAGPYNEQFF.

The V call is TRBV12-3 or TRBV12-4, the J call TRBJ1-1, with a weak D call TRBD1 (5 bases). This CDR3 is 12 amino acids long. V dropped 3 bases and J dropped 7 bases, with 9 bases sitting between them. In DNA, the CDR3 is TGTGCCAGCAGTTTCGGGGGTATTGAAGCTTTCTTT. Its translation is CASSFGGIEAFF.

This clone appeared once. The chain joins TRBV15 to TRBJ2-7; 8 bases are a match to TRBD1. Germline CDR1 is LNHNV and CDR2 is YYDKDF (reference sequence). This CDR3 has 14 amino acids. The trim removed 0 bases at V and 4 bases at J, leaving 2 bases unmatched. The CDR3 region is CATSREGDRYEQYF. The CDR3 DNA reads as TGTGCCACCAGCAGAGAGGGGGACAGGTACGAGCAGTACTTC.

This clone has more than one count but fewer than ten. This rearrangement joins TRBV30 to TRBJ1-5; D is unclear. There are 12 residues in the CDR3. V lost 4 bases to trimming and J lost 4 bases, with 8 bases between them. Germline assignment: CDR1 GTSNPN and CDR2 SVGIG (reference sequence). The CDR3 here is CAWNSDNQPQHF. CDR3 bases: TGTGCCTGGAACAGCGATAATCAGCCCCAGCATTTT.

The rearrangement links TRBV5-4 to TRBJ2-5; the match to TRBD1 covers 11 bases. This CDR3 region has 15 residues. In germline, CDR1 is SGHNT, CDR2 YYREEE (reference sequence). V was pared by 4 bases and J by 4 bases, with 6 bases of the junction left unmatched. In nucleotides, the CDR3 is TGTGCCAGCAGCCACGGACAGGGGGCTTTAGAGACCCAGTACTTC. Translation: CASSHGQGALETQYF.

This clone was detected once. This chain connects TRBV4-1 to TRBJ2-4; TRBD1 aligns across 11 bases. J gave up 0 bases and V 3 bases, and 4 bases lay outside the gene matches. CDR1 MGHRA and CDR2 YSYEKL come from the germline V gene. This CDR3 region has 17 residues. CDR3 sequence: CASSQGQGELAKNIQYF. The CDR3 DNA reads as TGCGCCAGCAGCCAGGGACAGGGGGAACTAGCCAAAAACATTCAGTACTTC.

The rearrangement links TRBV24-1 to TRBJ2-1, with a possible D match to TRBD2 (6 bases). The CDR3 totals 16 residues. Germline CDR1 and CDR2: KGHDR and SFDVKD. V dropped 1 base and J dropped 4 bases, with 13 bases sitting between them. DNA of the CDR3: TGTGCCACCAGTGATTTCGGGGGAGCGACGTACAATGAGCAGTTCTTC. This codes for CATSDFGGATYNEQFF.

V usage is TRBV28 and J usage is TRBJ2-7, with D unresolved. The CDR3 totals 15 residues. The V end lost 3 bases, the J end lost 4 bases, and 16 bases lay between the germline ends. Looked up from germline, CDR1 is MDHEN and CDR2 is SYDVKM. DNA for the CDR3: TGTGCCAGCAGTTTTCAGCGATCGGGTGGTTACGAGCAGTACTTC. The encoded protein is CASSFQRSGGYEQYF.

V usage is TRBV19 and J usage is TRBJ2-3, with a possible D match to TRBD1 (5 bases). This CDR3 is built from 15 residues. Trimming pared 7 bases from V and 2 bases from J, leaving 16 bases between. Germline V CDR1 and CDR2: LNHDA, SQIVND (reference sequence). The CDR3 loop is CASTVTVEFTDTQYF. In DNA form, the CDR3 reads TGTGCCAGTACTGTGACAGTAGAGTTCACAGATACGCAGTATTTT.

The gene calls are TRBV9 and TRBJ1-5; D unresolved. Trimming removed 0 bases at V and 7 bases at J, with 8 bases between. Germline V gene data show CDR1 as SGDLS and CDR2 as YYNGEE. The CDR3 length is 13 residues. The CDR3 here is CASSVGGGQPQHF. The CDR3 DNA reads as TGTGCCAGCAGCGTAGGAGGAGGACAGCCCCAGCATTTT.

For the CDR3, the DNA is TGTGCCAGCAGCCAAGATCCGTCAGGGAGGGGAGGCTACACCTTC. Its protein is CASSQDPSGRGGYTF. This chain joins TRBV3-1 (or the pseudogene TRBV3-2) and TRBJ1-2, with D maybe TRBD1 (5 bases). Germline V lookup: CDR1 LGHDT, CDR2 YNNKEL (reference sequence). This CDR3 spans 15 amino acids. Trimming took off 0 bases at V and 8 bases at J, with 16 bases between the two ends.

This sequence joins TRBV7-2 and TRBJ2-5; 9 bases map to TRBD1. Germline CDR1 and CDR2: SGHTA and FQGNSA. The CDR3 is made up of 14 amino acids. V lost 2 bases and J lost 5; bases outside the gene matches: 3. The CDR3 sequence: CASSLRQGVETQYF. The CDR3 DNA follows: TGTGCCAGCAGCTTAAGACAGGGGGTCGAGACCCAGTACTTC.

This clone was seen only once. This chain's CDR3 is CASSGGAGNTIYF. For the CDR3, the DNA is TGTGCCAGCAGCGGGGGGGCTGGAAACACCATATATTTT. V and J are TRBV2 and TRBJ1-3; D perhaps matches TRBD1 (5 bases). Between the trimmed V and J ends, which lost 6 bases and 2 bases, there was a span of 8 bases. CDR3 length equals 13 residues. From germline, CDR1 is SNHLY and CDR2 FYNNEI.

V and J are TRBV2 and TRBJ1-4; a possible D gene is TRBD1 (6 bases). Trimming stripped 7 bases from V and 7 bases from J, with 13 bases between. The germline CDR1 and CDR2 sequences are SNHLY and FYNNEI. The CDR3 totals 13 residues. CDR3 region: CASKRTVGEKLFF. For the CDR3, the DNA is TGTGCCAGCAAACGGACAGTCGGTGAAAAACTGTTTTTT.

The rearrangement uses TRBV30 and TRBJ2-3; TRBD2 agrees at 12 bases. After removal of 1 base from V and 6 bases from J, the junction contained 2 bases not matched to a gene. The CDR3 runs 14 residues. Germline V gene lookup returns CDR1 GTSNPN and CDR2 SVGIG (reference sequence). The CDR3 here is CAWSEGLAGDTQYF. The CDR3 region has the DNA TGTGCCTGGAGTGAGGGACTAGCGGGCGATACGCAGTATTTT.

The J gene is TRBJ2-7, the V gene TRBV15; 11 bases line up with TRBD2. The V gene's germline CDR1 is LNHNV and CDR2 YYDKDF (reference sequence). This CDR3 is built from 16 residues. J gave up 2 bases and V 3 bases, and 6 bases lay outside the gene matches. The CDR3 sequence: CATSRGRLAGTYEQYF. The CDR3, as DNA: TGTGCCACCAGCAGGGGGCGACTAGCGGGAACCTACGAGCAGTACTTC.

The J gene is TRBJ2-1, the V gene TRBV4-1; 10 nucleotides match TRBD2. Germline trimming cut 1 base from V and 8 bases from J; bases unmatched to any gene: 8. The CDR3 has 16 residues. Germline CDR1 and CDR2: MGHRA and YSYEKL. This CDR3 reads CASSQASGRGRDEQFF. CDR3 in DNA: TGCGCCAGCAGCCAAGCCAGCGGGAGGGGTCGCGATGAGCAGTTCTTC.